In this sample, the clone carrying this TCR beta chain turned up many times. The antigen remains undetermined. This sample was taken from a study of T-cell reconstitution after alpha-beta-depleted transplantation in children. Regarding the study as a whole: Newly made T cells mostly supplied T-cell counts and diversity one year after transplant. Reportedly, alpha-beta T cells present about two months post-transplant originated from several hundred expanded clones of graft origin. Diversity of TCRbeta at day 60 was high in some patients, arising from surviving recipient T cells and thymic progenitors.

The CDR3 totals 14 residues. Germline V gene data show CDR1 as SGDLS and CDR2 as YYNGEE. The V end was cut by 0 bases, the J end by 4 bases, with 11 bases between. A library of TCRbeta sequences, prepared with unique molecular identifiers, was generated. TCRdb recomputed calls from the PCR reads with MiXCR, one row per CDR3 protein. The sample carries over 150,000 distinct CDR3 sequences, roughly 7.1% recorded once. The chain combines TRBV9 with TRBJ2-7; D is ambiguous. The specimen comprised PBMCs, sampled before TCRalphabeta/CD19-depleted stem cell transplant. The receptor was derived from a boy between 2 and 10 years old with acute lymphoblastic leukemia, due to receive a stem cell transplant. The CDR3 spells CASSVGDTPYEQYF. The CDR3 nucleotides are TGTGCCAGCAGCGTAGGGGATACCCCTTACGAGCAGTACTTC. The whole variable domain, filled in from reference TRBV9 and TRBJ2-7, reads DSGVTQTPKHLITATGQRVTLRCSPRSGDLSVYWYQQSLDQGLQFLIQYYNGEERAKGNILERFSAQQFPDLHSELNLSSLELGDSALYFCASSVGDTPYEQYFGPGTRLTVT.